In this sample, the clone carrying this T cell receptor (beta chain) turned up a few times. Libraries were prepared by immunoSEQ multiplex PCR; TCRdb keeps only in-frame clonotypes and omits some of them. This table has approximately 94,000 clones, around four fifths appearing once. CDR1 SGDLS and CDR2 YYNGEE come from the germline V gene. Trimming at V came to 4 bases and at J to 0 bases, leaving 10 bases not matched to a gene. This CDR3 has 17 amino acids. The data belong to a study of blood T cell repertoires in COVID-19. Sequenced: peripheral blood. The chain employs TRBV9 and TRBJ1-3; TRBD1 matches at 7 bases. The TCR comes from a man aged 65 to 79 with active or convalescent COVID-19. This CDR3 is CASSPWDRFLSGNTIYF. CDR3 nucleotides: TGTGCCAGCAGCCCTTGGGACAGATTTCTCTCTGGAAACACCATATATTTT.